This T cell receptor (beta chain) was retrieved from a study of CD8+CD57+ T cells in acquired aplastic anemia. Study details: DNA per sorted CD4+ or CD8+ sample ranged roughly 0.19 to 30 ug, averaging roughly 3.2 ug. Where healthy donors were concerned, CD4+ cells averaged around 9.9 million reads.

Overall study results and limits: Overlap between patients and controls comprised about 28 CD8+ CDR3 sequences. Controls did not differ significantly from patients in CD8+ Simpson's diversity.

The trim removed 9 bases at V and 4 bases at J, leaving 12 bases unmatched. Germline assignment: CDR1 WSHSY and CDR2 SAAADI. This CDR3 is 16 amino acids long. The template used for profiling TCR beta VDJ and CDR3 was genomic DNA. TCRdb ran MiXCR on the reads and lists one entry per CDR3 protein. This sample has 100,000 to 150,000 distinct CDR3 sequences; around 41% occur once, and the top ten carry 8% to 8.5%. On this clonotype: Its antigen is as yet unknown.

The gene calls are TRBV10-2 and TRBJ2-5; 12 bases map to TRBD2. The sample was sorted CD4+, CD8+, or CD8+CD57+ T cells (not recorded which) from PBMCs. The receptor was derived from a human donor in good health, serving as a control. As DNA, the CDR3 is TGCGCCAGTGAGGATCTAGCGGGGGGGATTGGAGAGACCCAGTACTTC. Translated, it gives CASEDLAGGIGETQYF.